This T cell receptor beta chain comes out of a study of shared clonotypes between healthy human individuals. TCRdb's table, derived via immunoSEQ multiplex PCR, lists solely in-frame clones and lacks some. The sample comprises approximately 2,000,000 clones, 93% of which are singletons, and about 1.7% rests with the top ten. This clone has more than one count but fewer than ten. Germline and junction disagree at one end, which may indicate a read error. Naive CD8 cells comprised CD45RO-negative, CCR7-positively selected cells, excluding terminally differentiated effector memory CD45RA+ cells. The CDR3 contains 16 residues. Germline V CDR1 and CDR2: SNHLY, FYNNEI.

The chain uses TRBV2 and TRBJ1-3; a weak D match, TRBD1 (6 bases). The TCR sequence derives from a man between 18 and 29 years old in good health. Some clones in this sample may be carry-over from other donors' samples. Sequencing was done on a sample of naive CD8+ T cells from PBMCs. The CDR3 coding sequence is TGTGCCAGCAGCGAAGGGGGACTCCACTCTGGAAACACCATATATTTT. It translates to CASSEGGLHSGNTIYF.